These 11 T cell receptor beta chains originate from one sample sequenced in a study of T cells after yellow fever vaccination. TCRdb called the 5' RACE reads again in MiXCR, with one record for every CDR3 protein. Of 340,000 or so distinct CDR3 sequences detected, 9.5% to 15% appear once; the ten largest clones hold 2.5% to 3.5%. The sequencing used CD4+ T cells sorted from PBMCs, collected 15 days after the yellow fever booster vaccination. The receptors stem from a man between 18 and 29 years old who received the YFV17D yellow fever vaccine.

The chain employs TRBV3-1 and TRBJ1-2, with D possibly TRBD1 on 6 matching bases. The CDR3 length is 16 residues. Trimming removed 1 base from V and 8 bases from J, with 20 bases in between. Germline V gene data show CDR1 as LGHDT and CDR2 as YNNKEL (reference sequence). The CDR3 region is CASSQGAGARAGGYTF. The CDR3 DNA reads as TGTGCCAGCAGCCAAGGGGCGGGGGCCAGAGCCGGGGGCTACACCTTC.

This clonotype was counted a few times. The chain is built from TRBV12-3 or TRBV12-4 and TRBJ1-1; 9 nucleotides agree with TRBD1. V shed 6 bases and J 3 bases; nucleotides not matched to a gene: 8. The CDR3 spans 15 residues. The CDR3 loop is CASRGTGNVHTEAFF. CDR3 DNA: TGTGCCAGCAGAGGGACAGGGAATGTTCACACTGAAGCTTTCTTT.

The chain recombines TRBV6-1 with TRBJ1-4; no definite D call. Germline CDR1 reads MNHNS; CDR2 reads SASEGT. The CDR3 is made up of 13 amino acids. V lost 8 bases, J lost 5 bases, and 12 bases lay in between. The CDR3 sequence: CASLRIQNEKLFF. In DNA, the CDR3 is TGTGCCAGCCTCAGGATTCAAAATGAAAAACTGTTTTTT.

The chain has TRBV28 and TRBJ2-7, with 7 bases lining up with TRBD1. CDR1 MDHEN and CDR2 SYDVKM come from the germline V gene. After removal of 4 bases from V and 9 bases from J, the junction contained 9 bases not matched to a gene. The CDR3 is 13 residues long. CDR3 coding DNA: TGTGCCAGCAGTTCGACAGGGCCGTGGGGGCAGTACGTC. Its translation: CASSSTGPWGQYV.

This chain uses TRBV20-1 with TRBJ1-2, with D unclear. Trimming removed 6 bases at V and 8 bases at J, with 13 bases between. Germline-derived CDR1 and CDR2 are DFQATT and SNEGSKA (reference sequence). There are 11 residues in the CDR3. As DNA, the CDR3 is TGCAGTGCGCCTAGGGTGCGGGGCTACACCTTC. Its protein is CSAPRVRGYTF.

This chain connects TRBV7-2 to TRBJ2-1; D remains unclear. The V and J ends lost 5 bases and 5 bases respectively, with 7 bases between them. The CDR3 has 12 residues. Looked up from germline, CDR1 is SGHTA and CDR2 is FQGNSA. This CDR3 is CASSTYNNEQFF. The CDR3 nucleotides read TGTGCCAGCAGCACCTATAACAATGAGCAGTTCTTC. Full variable domain (remainder filled in from reference TRBV7-2 and TRBJ2-1): GAGVSQSPSNKVTEKGKDVELRCDPISGHTALYWYRQSLGQGLEFLIYFQGNSAPDKSGLPSDRFSAERTGGSVSTLTIQRTQQEDSAVYLCASSTYNNEQFFGPGTRLTVL.

This clonotype appeared a few times. This chain joins TRBV29-1 and TRBJ2-5; unclear D gene. V was clipped by 1 base and J by 5 bases, with 8 bases between them. Germline V gene data show CDR1 as SQVTM and CDR2 as ANQGSEA. This CDR3 has 12 amino acids. CDR3 amino acids: CSVEGPEETQYF. DNA of the CDR3: TGCAGCGTTGAAGGCCCAGAGGAGACCCAGTACTTC.

The chain uses TRBV6-2 or TRBV6-3 and TRBJ1-2, with D hard to call. This CDR3 has 12 amino acids. CDR1 is MNHEY, CDR2 SVGEGT, per germline. V was cut by 4 bases and J by 5 bases, with 8 bases left in between. The CDR3 sequence: CASSWQSYGYTF. The CDR3 bases are TGTGCCAGCAGTTGGCAATCGTATGGCTACACCTTC.

In its sample, this clonotype was seen a few times. CDR3 DNA: TGTGCCAGTAGTTACCGGTGGCGGGACTCTGGAAACACCATATATTTT. Translation: CASSYRWRDSGNTIYF. V is TRBV19 and J is TRBJ1-3; unclear D gene. Germline-derived CDR1 and CDR2 are LNHDA and SQIVND (reference sequence). The V gene lost 5 bases and the J gene lost 0 bases, with 14 bases spanning the gap. CDR3 length equals 16 residues.

This clonotype turned up a few times. The rearrangement uses TRBV6-5 and TRBJ2-2; D uncertain. The CDR3 loop spans 14 amino acids. The ends were cut back, 8 bases at V and 2 bases at J, with 12 bases in the middle. Germline CDR1 MNHEY, CDR2 SVGAGI. CDR3 nucleotides: TGTGCCAGCGGTCGGCAGGTCAACACCGGGGAGCTGTTTTTT. Its protein product is CASGRQVNTGELFF.

This chain links TRBV15 with TRBJ2-5; no definite D call. V gave up 0 bases and J gave up 6 bases, with 8 bases separating them. The CDR3 runs to 13 residues. Germline CDR1 LNHNV, CDR2 YYDKDF (reference sequence). The CDR3 reads CATSRDGPQTQYF. The CDR3 DNA sequence: TGTGCCACCAGCAGAGATGGGCCGCAGACCCAGTACTTC.